Listed here is a single T cell receptor (beta chain). The antigen remains undetermined. This specimen belongs to a study of regulatory T cells in long-lasting Graves disease. Study-wide background: Persistent cases were those of Graves' disease that involved over 5 years of antithyroid drugs with positive TSH receptor antibodies. Overall study findings and caveats: Among persistent patients, a larger number of public clonotypes were shared (roughly 2,700) than among newly diagnosed patients (about 970).

Sequencing libraries for TCR beta were prepared with iRepertoire HTBI primers and Arm-PCR of CDR3 regions. TCRdb reprocessed the multiplex PCR reads via MiXCR and lists one record per CDR3 protein. The sample carries approximately 400,000 distinct CDR3 sequences, around 24% recorded once. As for time point: persistent/refractory GD, antithyroid drugs over 5 years with positive TRAb. Construction of the TCR library relied on RNA isolated from PBMCs. American Thyroid Association guidelines defined Graves' disease diagnosis. With EDTA tubes as the receptacles, approximately 10 milliliters of peripheral blood were drawn. The sample here was peripheral blood mononuclear cells (PBMCs), taken when the disease was refractory, from a patient treated with antithyroid drugs. This TCR was sampled from a female donor with Graves disease.

The CDR3 DNA follows: TGTGCCAGCCTATCGGGACAGGGGACCACAGATACGCAGTATTTT. Translated, it gives CASLSGQGTTDTQYF. J is TRBJ2-3 and V is TRBV12-3 or TRBV12-4, with TRBD1 matching 10 bases. After removal of 8 bases from V and 2 bases from J, the junction contained 7 bases not matched to a gene. The CDR3 sequence is 15 residues long.